The 20 T cell receptor beta chains in this list originate from one sample, sequenced in a study of PD-1 blockade in classical Hodgkin lymphoma. Profiling relied on immunoSEQ multiplex PCR, and the TCRdb table lists in-frame clones only, not all of them. In the table there are about 21,000 clones, approximately 87% of which are singletons. Time point given: newly diagnosed, previously untreated cHL patient sample. Researchers pulled CD8+ T cells out of thawed PBMCs using magnetic negative selection. Source material: CD8+ T cells from blood. The receptors come from a human donor with classical Hodgkin lymphoma.

V usage is TRBV19 and J usage is TRBJ1-2, with D perhaps matching TRBD1 (5 bases). CDR1 and CDR2 (germline): LNHDA, SQIVND (reference sequence). V was pared by 4 bases and J by 4 bases, with 13 bases between. CDR3 length: 14 amino acids. In DNA, the CDR3 is TGTGCCAGTAGTACCCGGGACCGACTCTATGGCTACACCTTC. Translation gives CASSTRDRLYGYTF.

The V gene is TRBV2, the J gene TRBJ1-5; D call uncertain. The CDR3 contains 13 residues. From germline, CDR1 is SNHLY and CDR2 FYNNEI. Trimming removed 3 bases at V and 2 bases at J, with 5 bases between. CDR3 DNA sequence: TGTGCCAGCAGTGACTGGGGCAATCAGCCCCAGCATTTT. As protein: CASSDWGNQPQHF.

This chain connects TRBV7-9 to TRBJ2-5, with D possibly being TRBD2 (6 bases). The CDR3 is made up of 14 amino acids. With 2 bases removed from V and 5 bases from J, the gap between germline ends came to 12 bases. Germline CDR1 SEHNR, CDR2 FQNEAQ (reference sequence). The CDR3 bases are TGTGCCAGCAGCTTAAGTACTAGCAGGGAGACCCAGTACTTC. This translates into CASSLSTSRETQYF.

This chain uses TRBV4-1 with TRBJ1-1; possibly TRBD1 for D (6 bases). Germline values: CDR1 MGHRA, CDR2 YSYEKL. The CDR3 has 12 residues. V gave up 10 bases and J gave up 0 bases, with 9 bases separating them. CDR3 in DNA: TGCGCCACCAGGGGTATGAACACTGAAGCTTTCTTT. This codes for CATRGMNTEAFF.

The V and J genes are TRBV30 and TRBJ2-3, with D perhaps TRBD2 (6 bases). The CDR3 totals 15 residues. CDR1 GTSNPN and CDR2 SVGIG come from the germline V gene (reference sequence). V gave up 1 base and J gave up 0 bases, with 11 bases separating them. The CDR3 loop reads CAWSAWRGSTDTQYF. The CDR3 nucleotides are TGTGCCTGGAGTGCCTGGCGGGGAAGCACAGATACGCAGTATTTT. The variable domain in full, completed from reference TRBV30 and TRBJ2-3, reads SQTIHQWPATLVQPVGSPLSLECTVEGTSNPNLYWYRQAAGRGLQLLFYSVGIGQISSEVPQNLSASRPQDRQFILSSKKLLLSDSGFYLCAWSAWRGSTDTQYFGPGTRLTVL.

This sequence joins TRBV2 and TRBJ1-1; maybe TRBD1 (6 bases). From germline, CDR1 is SNHLY and CDR2 FYNNEI. The ends were cut back, 10 bases at V and 7 bases at J, with 13 bases in the middle. The CDR3 spans 11 residues. CDR3 coding DNA: TGTGCCACCGTTAGACAGGATGAAGCTTTCTTT. Encoded protein: CATVRQDEAFF.

The chain uses TRBV7-6 and TRBJ2-7; D assignment may be TRBD1 or TRBD2 (5 bases each). Germline V CDR1 and CDR2: SGHVS, FNYEAQ. The V end was cut by 1 base, the J end by 6 bases, with 13 bases between. CDR3 length: 14 amino acids. The CDR3 region is CASSLGSEGSEQYF. CDR3 coding DNA: TGTGCCAGCAGCTTAGGGTCCGAGGGGAGCGAGCAGTACTTC.

Only a few counts were recorded for this clone. V is TRBV6-1 and J is TRBJ2-1; 9 bases are a match to TRBD2. J lost 5 bases, V lost 6 bases, and 11 bases had no gene match. This CDR3 has 16 residues. Germline-derived CDR1 and CDR2 are MNHNS and SASEGT. The CDR3 is CASSEILAGIHNEQFF. CDR3 DNA sequence: TGTGCCAGCAGCGAAATTCTAGCGGGAATCCACAATGAGCAGTTCTTC.

The chain carries TRBV7-6 and TRBJ2-2; no firm D call. CDR1 is SGHVS, CDR2 FNYEAQ, per germline. CDR3 length: 16 residues. V was clipped by 0 bases and J by 1 base, with 9 bases between them. The CDR3 sequence is CASSLAGRRNTGELFF. DNA of the CDR3: TGTGCCAGCAGCTTAGCGGGCAGGAGGAACACCGGGGAGCTGTTTTTT.

This chain links TRBV4-1 with TRBJ2-7; D gene ambiguous. This CDR3 comprises 16 residues. Germline CDR1 reads MGHRA; CDR2 reads YSYEKL. The V and J ends lost 2 bases and 3 bases respectively, with 17 bases between them. The CDR3 region is CASSQTLRTEIYEQYF. The CDR3 nucleotides read TGCGCCAGCAGCCAAACGCTACGGACGGAAATCTACGAGCAGTACTTC.

The chain carries TRBV19 and TRBJ2-1; the D is unclear. Germline values: CDR1 LNHDA, CDR2 SQIVND (reference sequence). V gave up 3 bases and J gave up 3 bases, with 6 bases separating them. The CDR3 extends over 13 amino acids. The CDR3 DNA follows: TGTGCCAGTAGTATCACCCACTACAATGAGCAGTTCTTC. It codes for CASSITHYNEQFF.

This sequence joins TRBV10-1 and TRBJ2-7; D unresolved. V was shortened by 0 bases and J by 5 bases, with 11 bases between the two germline ends. Germline loops: CDR1 WNHNN, CDR2 SYGVQD (reference sequence). The CDR3 consists of 14 residues. In nucleotides, the CDR3 is TGCGCCAGCAGTGAGTCGTCGGGTCTAGACGAGCAGTACTTC. This sequence encodes CASSESSGLDEQYF.

The J gene is TRBJ2-2, the V gene TRBV2, with TRBD2 identical over 11 bases. CDR1 is SNHLY, CDR2 FYNNEI, per germline. V lost 3 bases to trimming and J lost 7 bases; unmatched junction nucleotides: 13. CDR3 size: 18 residues. The CDR3 sequence is CASSEREYLAGGLGELFF. The CDR3, as DNA: TGTGCCAGCAGTGAGAGGGAGTACCTAGCGGGGGGTCTCGGGGAGCTGTTTTTT.

V and J are TRBV4-1 and TRBJ2-7; TRBD1 matches 9 bases. Trimming at V came to 3 bases and at J to 6 bases, leaving 12 bases not matched to a gene. Germline CDR1 reads MGHRA; CDR2 reads YSYEKL. There are 16 residues in the CDR3. The DNA for the CDR3 is TGCGCCAGCAGCCAGGAGTCCCCGGGACAGGGAGGCGAGCAGTACTTC. Translation: CASSQESPGQGGEQYF.

J is TRBJ1-2 and V is TRBV7-6, with D possibly being TRBD1 (5 bases). V lost 4 bases, J lost 3 bases, and 15 bases lay in between. The CDR3 sequence is 15 residues long. The germline gives CDR1 SGHVS, CDR2 FNYEAQ. The CDR3 spells CASSSPAAGYYGYTF. Here the CDR3 DNA reads TGTGCCAGCAGCTCCCCGGCGGCAGGGTACTATGGCTACACCTTC.

The gene calls are TRBV5-8 and TRBJ2-7; D unresolved. The CDR3 totals 13 residues. Looked up from germline, CDR1 is SGHTS and CDR2 is YDEGEE. The germline V and J ends were trimmed by 1 base and 2 bases, with 7 bases remaining between them. Here the CDR3 reads CASSLTPTYEQYF. DNA for the CDR3: TGTGCCAGCAGCTTGACTCCAACCTACGAGCAGTACTTC.

The sample holds one count of this clone. J is TRBJ1-1 and V is TRBV7-3; D gene unclear. Looked up from germline, CDR1 is SGHTA and CDR2 is FQGTGA. The V end lost 1 base, the J end lost 2 bases, and 11 bases lay between the germline ends. There are 15 residues in the CDR3. The CDR3 DNA reads as TGTGCCAGCAGCTTAATTAGGGAGAGAAACACTGAAGCTTTCTTT. This sequence encodes CASSLIRERNTEAFF.

The chain recombines TRBV10-2 with TRBJ2-5; 9 bases are shared with TRBD1. Germline-derived CDR1 and CDR2 are WSHSY and SAAADI. Trimming cost V 2 bases and J 2 bases; bases outside gene matches: 6. The CDR3 totals 16 residues. CDR3 protein: CASSEPSGTGQETQYF. In nucleotides, the CDR3 is TGCGCCAGCAGTGAGCCTTCCGGGACAGGGCAAGAGACCCAGTACTTC.

V and J are TRBV11-2 and TRBJ2-1; 7 bases are shared with TRBD1. With V trimmed by 6 bases and J by 5 bases, 13 bases remained unmatched. CDR1 is SGHAT and CDR2 is FQNNGV in the germline V gene. The CDR3 contains 16 residues. CDR3 coding DNA: TGTGCCAGCAGTCTTACAGGGGTCCAGGAACACAATGAGCAGTTCTTC. Protein product: CASSLTGVQEHNEQFF. The whole variable domain, remainder taken from reference TRBV11-2 and TRBJ2-1, is EAGVAQSPRYKIIEKRQSVAFWCNPISGHATLYWYQQILGQGPKLLIQFQNNGVVDDSQLPKDRFSAERLKGVDSTLKIQPAKLEDSAVYLCASSLTGVQEHNEQFFGPGTRLTVL.

The chain links TRBV5-5 to TRBJ1-1, with TRBD1 matching over 7 bases. J was trimmed by 3 bases and V by 2 bases; bases with no gene match: 7. The germline gives CDR1 SGHKS, CDR2 YYEKEE (reference sequence). The CDR3 runs 15 residues. The CDR3 DNA sequence: TGTGCCAGCAGCTTATCGACAGGGAGGGACACTGAAGCTTTCTTT. Encoded protein: CASSLSTGRDTEAFF.